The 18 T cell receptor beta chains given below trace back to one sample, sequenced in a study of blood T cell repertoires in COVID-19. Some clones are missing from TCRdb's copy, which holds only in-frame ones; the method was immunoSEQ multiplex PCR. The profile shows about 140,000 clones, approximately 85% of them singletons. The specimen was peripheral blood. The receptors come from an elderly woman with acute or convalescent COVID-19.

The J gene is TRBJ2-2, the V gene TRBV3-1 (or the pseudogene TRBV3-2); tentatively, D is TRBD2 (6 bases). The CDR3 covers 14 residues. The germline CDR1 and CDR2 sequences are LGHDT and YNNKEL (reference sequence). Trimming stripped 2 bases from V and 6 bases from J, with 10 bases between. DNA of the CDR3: TGTGCCAGCAGCCAATCGGGGGAGGCCGGGGAGCTGTTTTTT. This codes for CASSQSGEAGELFF.

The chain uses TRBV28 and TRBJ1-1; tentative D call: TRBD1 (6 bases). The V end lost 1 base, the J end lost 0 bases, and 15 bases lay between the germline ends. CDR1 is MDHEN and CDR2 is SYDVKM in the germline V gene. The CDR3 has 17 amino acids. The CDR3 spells CASSLYGGAKMNTEAFF. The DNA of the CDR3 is TGTGCCAGCAGTTTATATGGGGGGGCTAAGATGAACACTGAAGCTTTCTTT. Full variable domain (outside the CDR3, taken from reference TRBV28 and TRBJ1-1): DVKVTQSSRYLVKRTGEKVFLECVQDMDHENMFWYRQDPGLGLRLIYFSYDVKMKEKGDIPEGYSVSREKKERFSLILESASTNQTSMYLCASSLYGGAKMNTEAFFGQGTRLTVV.

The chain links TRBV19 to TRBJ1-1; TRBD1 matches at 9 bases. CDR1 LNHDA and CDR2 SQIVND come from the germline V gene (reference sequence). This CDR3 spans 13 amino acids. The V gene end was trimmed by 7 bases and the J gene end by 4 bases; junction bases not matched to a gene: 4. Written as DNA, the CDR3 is TGTGCCAGTACCTTGGACAGGGGCACTGAAGCTTTCTTT. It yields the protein CASTLDRGTEAFF.

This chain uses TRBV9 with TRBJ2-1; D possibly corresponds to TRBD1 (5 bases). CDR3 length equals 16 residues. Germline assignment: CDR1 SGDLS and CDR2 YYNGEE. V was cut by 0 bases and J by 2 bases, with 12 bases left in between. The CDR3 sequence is CASSVANRFPYNEQFF. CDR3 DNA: TGTGCCAGCAGCGTAGCTAACAGGTTCCCCTACAATGAGCAGTTCTTC.

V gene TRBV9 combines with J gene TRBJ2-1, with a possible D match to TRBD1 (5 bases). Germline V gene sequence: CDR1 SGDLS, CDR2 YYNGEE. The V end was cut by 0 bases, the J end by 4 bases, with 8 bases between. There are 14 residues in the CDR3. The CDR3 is CASSVADRYNEQFF. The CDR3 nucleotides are TGTGCCAGCAGCGTAGCTGACAGATACAATGAGCAGTTCTTC. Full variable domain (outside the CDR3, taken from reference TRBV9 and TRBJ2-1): DSGVTQTPKHLITATGQRVTLRCSPRSGDLSVYWYQQSLDQGLQFLIQYYNGEERAKGNILERFSAQQFPDLHSELNLSSLELGDSALYFCASSVADRYNEQFFGPGTRLTVL.

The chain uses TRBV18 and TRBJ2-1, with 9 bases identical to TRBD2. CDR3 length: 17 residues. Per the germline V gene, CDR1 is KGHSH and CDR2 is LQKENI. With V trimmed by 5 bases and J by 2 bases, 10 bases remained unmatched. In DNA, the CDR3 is TGTGCCAGCTCAGGCGGGGGGGCCAGTCTAGCCTACAATGAGCAGTTCTTC. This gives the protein CASSGGGASLAYNEQFF.

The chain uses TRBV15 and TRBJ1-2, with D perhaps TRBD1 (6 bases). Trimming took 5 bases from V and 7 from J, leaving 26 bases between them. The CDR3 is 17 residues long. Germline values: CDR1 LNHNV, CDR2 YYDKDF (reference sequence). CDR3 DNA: TGTGCCACCAGCGCCTACGGGGGGGGGCTAGAGGAGGCTGGCTACACCTTC. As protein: CATSAYGGGLEEAGYTF.

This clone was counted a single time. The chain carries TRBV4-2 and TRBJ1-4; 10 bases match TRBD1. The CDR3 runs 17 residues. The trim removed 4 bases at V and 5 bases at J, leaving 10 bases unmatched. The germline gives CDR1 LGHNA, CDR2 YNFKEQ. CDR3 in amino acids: CASSRHDRGRMNEKLFF. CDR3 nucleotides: TGTGCCAGCAGCCGGCATGACAGGGGGCGCATGAATGAAAAACTGTTTTTT.

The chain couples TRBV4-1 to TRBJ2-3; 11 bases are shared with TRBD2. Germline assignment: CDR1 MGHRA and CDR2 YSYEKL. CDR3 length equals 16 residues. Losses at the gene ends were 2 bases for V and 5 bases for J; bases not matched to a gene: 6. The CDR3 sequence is CASSQTSGGLGDTQYF. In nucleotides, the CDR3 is TGCGCCAGCAGCCAAACTAGCGGGGGCTTAGGAGATACGCAGTATTTT.

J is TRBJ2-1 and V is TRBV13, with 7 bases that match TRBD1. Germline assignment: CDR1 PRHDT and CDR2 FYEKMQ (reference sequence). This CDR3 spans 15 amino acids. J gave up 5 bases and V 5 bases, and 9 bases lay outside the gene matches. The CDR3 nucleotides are TGTGCCAGCAGCCCCCCCGGGACAGAAAACAATGAGCAGTTCTTC. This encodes CASSPPGTENNEQFF.

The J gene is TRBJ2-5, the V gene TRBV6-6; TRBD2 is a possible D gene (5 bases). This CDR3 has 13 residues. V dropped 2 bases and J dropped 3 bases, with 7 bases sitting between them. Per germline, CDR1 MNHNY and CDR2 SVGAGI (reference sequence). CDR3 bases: TGTGCCAGCAGTTACGGACTCGAAGAGACCCAGTACTTC. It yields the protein CASSYGLEETQYF.

This chain's CDR3 is CASSLLAGDSYEQYF. CDR3 nucleotides: TGTGCCAGCAGCTTACTCGCAGGGGACTCCTACGAGCAGTACTTC. This sequence joins TRBV7-2 and TRBJ2-7; TRBD1 is a possible D gene (6 bases). CDR3 length equals 15 residues. Looked up from germline, CDR1 is SGHTA and CDR2 is FQGNSA. Trimming stripped 2 bases from V and 0 bases from J, with 11 bases between.

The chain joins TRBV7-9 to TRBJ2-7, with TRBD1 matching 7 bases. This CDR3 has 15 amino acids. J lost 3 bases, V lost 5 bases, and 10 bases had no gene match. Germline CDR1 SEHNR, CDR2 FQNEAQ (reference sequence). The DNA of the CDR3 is TGTGCCAGCAGCCCACGACAGGGTCCCGACTACGAGCAGTACTTC. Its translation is CASSPRQGPDYEQYF.

The CDR3 protein is CATSDATTSGVYNEQFF. As DNA, the CDR3 is TGTGCCACCAGTGATGCAACAACTAGCGGGGTCTACAATGAGCAGTTCTTC. V gene TRBV24-1 combines with J gene TRBJ2-1, with TRBD2 matching 10 bases. V shed 3 bases and J 3 bases; nucleotides not matched to a gene: 7. The CDR3 totals 17 residues. Germline V gene lookup returns CDR1 KGHDR and CDR2 SFDVKD.

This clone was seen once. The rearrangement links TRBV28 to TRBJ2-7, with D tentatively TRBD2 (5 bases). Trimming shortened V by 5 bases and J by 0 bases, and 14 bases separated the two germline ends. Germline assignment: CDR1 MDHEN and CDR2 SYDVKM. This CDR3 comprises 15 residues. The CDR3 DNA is TGTGCCAGCAGTGTGGTCGGGATCCGCTCCTACGAGCAGTACTTC. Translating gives CASSVVGIRSYEQYF.

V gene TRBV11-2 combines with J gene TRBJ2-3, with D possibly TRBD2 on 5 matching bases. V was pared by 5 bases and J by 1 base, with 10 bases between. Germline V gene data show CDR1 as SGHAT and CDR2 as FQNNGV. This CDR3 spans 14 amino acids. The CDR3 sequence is CASSRLLRTDTQYF. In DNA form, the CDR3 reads TGTGCCAGCAGCCGACTACTTCGCACAGATACGCAGTATTTT. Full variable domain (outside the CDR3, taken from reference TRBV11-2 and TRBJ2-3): EAGVAQSPRYKIIEKRQSVAFWCNPISGHATLYWYQQILGQGPKLLIQFQNNGVVDDSQLPKDRFSAERLKGVDSTLKIQPAKLEDSAVYLCASSRLLRTDTQYFGPGTRLTVL.

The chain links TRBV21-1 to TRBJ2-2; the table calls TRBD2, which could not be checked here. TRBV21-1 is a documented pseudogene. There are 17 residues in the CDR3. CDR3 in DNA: TGTGCCAGCAGCAACTACCTAGCGGGAGCGGGGACCGGGGAGCTGTTTTTT. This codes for CASSNYLAGAGTGELFF.

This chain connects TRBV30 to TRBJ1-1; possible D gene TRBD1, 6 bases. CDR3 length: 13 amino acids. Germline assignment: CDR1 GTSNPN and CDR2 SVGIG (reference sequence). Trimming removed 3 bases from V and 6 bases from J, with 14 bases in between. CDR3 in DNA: TGTGCCTGGAGGGAGGGGGGGATCGCTGAAGCTTTCTTT. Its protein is CAWREGGIAEAFF.